The TCR beta chain described here comes from a study of cytomegalovirus exposure and HLA in healthy donors. This PCR relied on a set of 60 Vbeta primers and 13 Jbeta primers. Clones were read by immunoSEQ multiplex PCR, and TCRdb kept only the in-frame ones, dropping some. In the table there are under 150,000 clones, about 80% of which are singletons. The V end was cut by 1 base, the J end by 1 base, with 4 bases between. Germline CDR1 is SGHAT and CDR2 is FQNNGV. This CDR3 comprises 13 residues. Study conclusions and caveats: There were reportedly fewer N-insertions in an Asian-associated ancestry cluster than the roughly 670-donor mean, in a later analysis. As was reported, the classifier diagnosed cytomegalovirus status with high specificity and sensitivity.

In regard to this clone: The antigen is not known. Distinct nucleotide sequences in the sample also encode this CDR3.

All donors participated as healthy donors of bone marrow. Source material: PBMCs. The chain joins TRBV11-2 to TRBJ1-1; D gene uncertain. The receptor was isolated from a male donor in good health and CMV-seropositive. The CDR3 loop is CASSLGRNTEAFF. DNA for the CDR3: TGTGCCAGCAGCTTAGGTAGGAACACTGAAGCTTTCTTT.